This TCR beta chain originates from a study of T cell responses to AZD1222 COVID-19 vaccine. V shed 5 bases and J shed 0 bases, with 7 bases lying between them. The CDR3 is made up of 13 amino acids. Germline V gene data show CDR1 as SGHTA and CDR2 as FQGTGA. Sequencing used immunoSEQ multiplex PCR; TCRdb keeps in-frame clones, though not all of them. The data show 150,000 to 160,000 clones, roughly 90% seen once. Material: peripheral blood, obtained on day 0 of AZD1222 vaccination. This clonotype originated in an adult in good health. The chain couples TRBV7-3 to TRBJ1-1; D remains unclear. CDR3 in DNA: TGTGCCAGCAGCCCGCAGATGAACACTGAAGCTTTCTTT. Its translation is CASSPQMNTEAFF.